The entry below gives a single T cell receptor (beta chain) sequence along with its context. Repertoires were generated with immunoSEQ multiplex PCR, while TCRdb's copy carries only in-frame clones and drops some. The sample lists approximately 10,000 clones; approximately 85% were seen once. With V trimmed by 7 bases and J by 6 bases, 7 bases remained unmatched. This CDR3 is 14 amino acids long. Germline V gene lookup returns CDR1 MNHEY and CDR2 SVGAGI. These data belong to a study of tumor T cells in aggressive B-cell lymphoma. The specimen was tumor tissue. The V and J genes are TRBV6-5 and TRBJ2-2; the match to TRBD1 covers 8 bases. The sequence was obtained from an adult with diffuse large B cell lymphoma. The CDR3 DNA reads TGTGCCAGCACTGGACAGGGAGCGGCCGGGGAGCTGTTTTTT. As protein: CASTGQGAAGELFF.